This T cell receptor (beta chain) comes out of a study of OX40 agonist ivuxolimab in advanced cancers. As for the study in general: Participants could have had prior anti-PD-1, anti-PD-L1 or anti-CTLA-4 therapy, and less than 45% had some. A partial response was reached by three patients: one with hepatocellular carcinoma and two with cutaneous melanoma.

Only in-frame clones appear in the TCRdb table, and some are missing; sequencing was by immunoSEQ multiplex PCR. Of some 80,000 clones listed, 84% are singletons. This CDR3 contains 19 residues. Losses at the gene ends were 1 base for V and 2 bases for J; bases not matched to a gene: 11. Germline V gene sequence: CDR1 LGHNA, CDR2 YSLEER. Sequencing was performed on CD4+ or CD8+ T cells sorted from blood, taken in a trial of the OX40 agonist ivuxolimab. This TCR was recovered from an adult with an advanced solid tumor such as melanoma, head and neck, liver or kidney cancer. This rearrangement joins TRBV4-3 to TRBJ2-1, with 10 bases matching TRBD2. The CDR3 protein is CASSQGSGGVGAAYNEQFF. CDR3 DNA: TGCGCCAGCAGCCAAGGGAGCGGGGGGGTGGGAGCCGCCTACAATGAGCAGTTCTTC.